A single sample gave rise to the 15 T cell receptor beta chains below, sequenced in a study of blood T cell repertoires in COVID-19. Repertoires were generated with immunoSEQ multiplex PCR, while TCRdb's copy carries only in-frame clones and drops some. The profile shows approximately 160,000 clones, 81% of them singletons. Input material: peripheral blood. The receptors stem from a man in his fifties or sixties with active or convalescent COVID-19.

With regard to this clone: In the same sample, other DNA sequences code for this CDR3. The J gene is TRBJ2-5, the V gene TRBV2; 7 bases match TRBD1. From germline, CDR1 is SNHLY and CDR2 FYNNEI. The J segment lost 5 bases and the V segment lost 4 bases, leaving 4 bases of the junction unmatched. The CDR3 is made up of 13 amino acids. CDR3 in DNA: TGTGCCAGCAGTGGGGGCAGGGGGGAGACCCAGTACTTC. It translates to CASSGGRGETQYF.

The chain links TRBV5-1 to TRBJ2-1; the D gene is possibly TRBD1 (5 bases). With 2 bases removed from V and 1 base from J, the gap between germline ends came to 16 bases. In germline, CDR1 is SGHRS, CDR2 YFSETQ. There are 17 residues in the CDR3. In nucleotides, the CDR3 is TGCGCCAGCAGCTTTTTGAACGCAGGGCGGTCCTACAATGAGCAGTTCTTC. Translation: CASSFLNAGRSYNEQFF.

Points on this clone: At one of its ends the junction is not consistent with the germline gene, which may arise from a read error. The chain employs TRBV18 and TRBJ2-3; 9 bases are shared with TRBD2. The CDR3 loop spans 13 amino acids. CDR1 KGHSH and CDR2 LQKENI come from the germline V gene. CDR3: CASSQGPGTSLHF. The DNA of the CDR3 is TGTGCCAGCTCACAAGGACCCGGGACTAGCCTCCATTTT.

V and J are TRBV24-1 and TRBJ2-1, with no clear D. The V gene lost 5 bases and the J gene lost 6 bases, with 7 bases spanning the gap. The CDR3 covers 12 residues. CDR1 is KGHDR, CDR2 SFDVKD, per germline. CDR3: CATSVSSNEQFF. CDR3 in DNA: TGTGCCACCAGTGTTTCTTCCAATGAGCAGTTCTTC.

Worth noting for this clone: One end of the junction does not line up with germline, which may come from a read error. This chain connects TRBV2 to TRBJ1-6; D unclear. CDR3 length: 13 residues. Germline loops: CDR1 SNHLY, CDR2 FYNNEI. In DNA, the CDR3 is TGTGCCAGCAGTGAAGCCGGGTGGGGAGAGCGGGACTTT. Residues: CASSEAGWGERDF.

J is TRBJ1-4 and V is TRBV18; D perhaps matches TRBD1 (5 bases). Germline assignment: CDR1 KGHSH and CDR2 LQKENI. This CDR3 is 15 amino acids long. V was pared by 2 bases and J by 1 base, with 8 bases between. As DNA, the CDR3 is TGTGCCAGCTCACCAAGGAGGGGAACTAATGAAAAACTGTTTTTT. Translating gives CASSPRRGTNEKLFF. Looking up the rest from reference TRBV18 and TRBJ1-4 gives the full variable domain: NAGVMQNPRHLVRRRGQEARLRCSPMKGHSHVYWYRQLPEEGLKFMVYLQKENIIDESGMPKERFSAEFPKEGPSILRIQQVVRGDSAAYFCASSPRRGTNEKLFFGSGTQLSVL.

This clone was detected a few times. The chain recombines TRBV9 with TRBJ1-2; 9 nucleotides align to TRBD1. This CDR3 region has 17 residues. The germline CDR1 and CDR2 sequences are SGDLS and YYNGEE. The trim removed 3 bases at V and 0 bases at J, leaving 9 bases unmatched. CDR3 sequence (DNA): TGTGCCAGCAGCGAACCGGGACAGGGAAATACTAACTATGGCTACACCTTC. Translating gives CASSEPGQGNTNYGYTF. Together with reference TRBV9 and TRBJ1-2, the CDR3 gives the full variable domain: DSGVTQTPKHLITATGQRVTLRCSPRSGDLSVYWYQQSLDQGLQFLIQYYNGEERAKGNILERFSAQQFPDLHSELNLSSLELGDSALYFCASSEPGQGNTNYGYTFGSGTRLTVV.

The chain's CDR3 is CASSYTGGASNQPQHF. For the CDR3, the DNA is TGTGCCAGCAGTTATACAGGGGGCGCCAGCAATCAGCCCCAGCATTTT. The rearrangement uses TRBV28 and TRBJ1-5, with TRBD1 identical over 9 bases. The CDR3 has 16 amino acids. The trim removed 4 bases at V and 1 base at J, leaving 5 bases unmatched. Germline V gives CDR1 MDHEN, CDR2 SYDVKM.

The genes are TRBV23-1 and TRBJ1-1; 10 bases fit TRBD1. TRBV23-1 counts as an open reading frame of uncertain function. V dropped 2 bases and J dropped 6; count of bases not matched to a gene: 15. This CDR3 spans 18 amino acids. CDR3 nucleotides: TGCGCCAGCAGTCAAGGACCCTTCGGGACAGGGGAGGTCCCTGAAGCTTTCTTT. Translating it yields CASSQGPFGTGEVPEAFF.

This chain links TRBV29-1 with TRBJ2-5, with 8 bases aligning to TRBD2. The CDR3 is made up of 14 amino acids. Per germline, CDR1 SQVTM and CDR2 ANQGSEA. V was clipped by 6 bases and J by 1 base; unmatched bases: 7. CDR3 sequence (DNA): TGCAGCGTGATGCCGGGACTAGGCCAAGAGACCCAGTACTTC. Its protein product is CSVMPGLGQETQYF.

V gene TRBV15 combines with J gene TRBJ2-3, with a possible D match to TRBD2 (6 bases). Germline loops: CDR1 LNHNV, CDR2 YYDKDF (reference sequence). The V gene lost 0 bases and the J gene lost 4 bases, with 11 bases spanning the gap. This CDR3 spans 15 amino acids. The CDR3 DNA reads TGTGCCACCAGCAGAGATCGTGGGAGGCCAGATACGCAGTATTTT. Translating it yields CATSRDRGRPDTQYF.

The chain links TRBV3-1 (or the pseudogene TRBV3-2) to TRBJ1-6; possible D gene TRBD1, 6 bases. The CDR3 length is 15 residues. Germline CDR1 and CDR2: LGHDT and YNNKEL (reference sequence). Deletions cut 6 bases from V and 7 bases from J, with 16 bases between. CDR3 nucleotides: TGTGCCAGCAGACCCGGGACAAGGACGAATTCACCCCTCCACTTT. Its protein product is CASRPGTRTNSPLHF.

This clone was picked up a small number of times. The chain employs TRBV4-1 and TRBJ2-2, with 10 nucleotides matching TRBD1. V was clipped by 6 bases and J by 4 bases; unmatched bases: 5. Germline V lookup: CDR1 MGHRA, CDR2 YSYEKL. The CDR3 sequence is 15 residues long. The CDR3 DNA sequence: TGCGCCAGCAGGCCCGACAGGGGGCTCACCGGGGAGCTGTTTTTT. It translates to CASRPDRGLTGELFF.

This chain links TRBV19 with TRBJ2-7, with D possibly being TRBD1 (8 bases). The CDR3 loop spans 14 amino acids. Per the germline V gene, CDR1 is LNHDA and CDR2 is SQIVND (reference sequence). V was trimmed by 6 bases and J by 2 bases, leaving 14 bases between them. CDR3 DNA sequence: TGTGCCAGTAGCCCTACAGGGGGGGCCTACGAGCAGTACTTC. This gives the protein CASSPTGGAYEQYF.

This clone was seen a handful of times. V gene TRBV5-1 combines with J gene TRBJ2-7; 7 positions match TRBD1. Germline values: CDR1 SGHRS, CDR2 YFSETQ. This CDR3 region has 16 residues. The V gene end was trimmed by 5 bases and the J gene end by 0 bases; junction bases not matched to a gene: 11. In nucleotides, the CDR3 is TGCGCCAGCAGGTCTGACAGGGCCGGGACCTCCTACGAGCAGTACTTC. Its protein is CASRSDRAGTSYEQYF. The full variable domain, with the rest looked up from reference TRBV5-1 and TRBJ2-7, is KAGVTQTPRYLIKTRGQQVTLSCSPISGHRSVSWYQQTPGQGLQFLFEYFSETQRNKGNFPGRFSGRQFSNSRSEMNVSTLELGDSALYLCASRSDRAGTSYEQYFGPGTRLTVT.